A selection of T cell receptor beta chains follows, all from one sample in a study of cytomegalovirus exposure and HLA in healthy donors. The method was immunoSEQ multiplex PCR; TCRdb's version includes in-frame clones alone and lacks a portion of them. Seen here are 100,000 to 150,000 clones, approximately 87% observed once, and the top ten hold 1.5% to 1.7%. Sample: PBMCs. These receptors all come from a man aged 35 to 55 in good health and CMV-seronegative. Each CDR3 is given with its conserved first and last residue. The order of the fields is V gene, D gene, clone size, J gene, CDR3 DNA, CDR3 protein. The D gene is left open where the match is weak. Rows give clone size only sometimes, using once, few, many, or a class for an expanded clone.

>TRBV7-9|NA|NA|TRBJ2-1
TGTGCCAGCAGCTTAGGGTCGAGACTCAAGTTCTTC
CASSLGSRLKFF
>TRBV4-3|TRBD2|few|TRBJ2-1
TGCGCCAGCAGCCAAAGACTAGCGGGCAATGAGCAGTTCTTC
CASSQRLAGNEQFF
>TRBV5-5|NA|NA|TRBJ2-7
TGTGCCAGCAGCTTGGGACCGGGAATGGGCTCCTACGAGCAGTACTTC
CASSLGPGMGSYEQYF
>TRBV6-1|NA|NA|TRBJ2-7
TGTGCCAGCACCCCTGCCGTTCGGTCCCCCTACGAGCAGTACTTC
CASTPAVRSPYEQYF
>TRBV7-7|NA|NA|TRBJ2-1
TGTGCTAGCAGCCCAGTGGAGGGTAGCTCCTACAATGAGCAGTTCTTC
CASSPVEGSSYNEQFF
>TRBV7-9|TRBD2|NA|TRBJ2-1
TGTGCCAGCCGCTCCTCCTTAGCGGGGCGAATTAGGCCCAATGAGCAGTTCTTC
CASRSSLAGRIRPNEQFF
>TRBV11-3|NA|NA|TRBJ2-1
TGTGCCAGCAGCTTAGATGCCGCGGGAAAAGTTCACAATGAGCAGTTCTTC
CASSLDAAGKVHNEQFF
>TRBV9|NA|NA|TRBJ1-6
TGTGCCAGCAGTCTTGATAATTCACCCCTCCACTTT
CASSLDNSPLHF
>TRBV6-1|NA|few|TRBJ1-1
TGTGCCAGCCCTGGGAGTGAAGCTTTCTTT
CASPGSEAFF
>TRBV27|TRBD1|once|TRBJ1-2
TGCGCCAGCAGTTTTTCCCAAGGCGGCAGGGGGTCCGGCTACACCTTC
CASSFSQGGRGSGYTF
>TRBV6-1|NA|NA|TRBJ2-2
TGTGCCAGCAGTAAGGACAGCTACACCGGGGAGCTGTTTTTT
CASSKDSYTGELFF
>TRBV6-1|TRBD1|few|TRBJ1-5
TGTGCCAGCAGCGAAAGGACAGGGGATCAGCCCCAGCATTTT
CASSERTGDQPQHF
>TRBV7-3|TRBD2|NA|TRBJ2-3
TGTGCCAGCAGCTTTGGGACGGGGGGGCGTTTCCCAGATACGCAGTATTTT
CASSFGTGGRFPDTQYF
>TRBV27|NA|few|TRBJ2-7
TGTGCCAGCAGCCGAACGATAAGCCTATACGAGCAGTACTTC
CASSRTISLYEQYF
>TRBV20-1|NA|NA|TRBJ2-5
TGCAGTGCTAAAGCACGGGAGACCCAGTACTTC
CSAKARETQYF
>TRBV2|NA|NA|TRBJ1-1
TGTGCCAGCAGTGCTACAGGACCGAACACTGAAGCTTTCTTT
CASSATGPNTEAFF
>TRBV7-9|TRBD1|NA|TRBJ1-2
TGTGCCAGCAGCTTAGTGTGGGACAGTAACTATGGCTACACCTTC
CASSLVWDSNYGYTF
>TRBV6-5|TRBD1|NA|TRBJ2-1
TGTGCCAGCAGTATACAGGGGCCGATATACAATGAGCAGTTCTTC
CASSIQGPIYNEQFF
>TRBV9|TRBD1|NA|TRBJ2-7
TGTGCCAGCAGCGTAGATGGGACAGGGATTTACGAGCAGTACTTC
CASSVDGTGIYEQYF
>TRBV6-6|NA|NA|TRBJ1-1
TGTGCCAGCAGTTACGCAGTAACGAACACTGAAGCTTTCTTT
CASSYAVTNTEAFF
>TRBV5-6|NA|NA|TRBJ2-5
TGTGCCAGCAGCTTGATTGGGAGTGCCCAAGAGACCCAGTACTTC
CASSLIGSAQETQYF
>TRBV28|NA|NA|TRBJ1-5
TGTGCCAGCAGAACCGACAGCTACAATAATCAGCCCCAGCATTTT
CASRTDSYNNQPQHF
>TRBV18|TRBD1|NA|TRBJ1-5
TGTGCCAGCTCATCTGACAGGGGCCAGCAGCCCCAGCATTTT
CASSSDRGQQPQHF
>TRBV7-6|NA|NA|TRBJ1-1
TGTGCCAGCAGGCCTACCTCAGGGATCAGTGAAGCTTTCTTT
CASRPTSGISEAFF
>TRBV27|TRBD1|once|TRBJ1-2
TGTGCCAGCAGTCCTTTTGGGACAGGACTTAACTATGGCTACACCTTC
CASSPFGTGLNYGYTF
>TRBV11-3|NA|NA|TRBJ2-1
TGTGCCAGCAGCTTATCAGGGTGGAATGAGCAGTTCTTC
CASSLSGWNEQFF
>TRBV9|NA|NA|TRBJ1-5
TGTGCCAGCAGCCCCGGACAAACCGACGCGCATCAGCCCCAGCATTTT
CASSPGQTDAHQPQHF
>TRBV7-2|NA|NA|TRBJ1-6
TGTGCCAGCAGCTCGACGGCGGGGGCTGGATATAATTCACCCCTCCACTTT
CASSSTAGAGYNSPLHF